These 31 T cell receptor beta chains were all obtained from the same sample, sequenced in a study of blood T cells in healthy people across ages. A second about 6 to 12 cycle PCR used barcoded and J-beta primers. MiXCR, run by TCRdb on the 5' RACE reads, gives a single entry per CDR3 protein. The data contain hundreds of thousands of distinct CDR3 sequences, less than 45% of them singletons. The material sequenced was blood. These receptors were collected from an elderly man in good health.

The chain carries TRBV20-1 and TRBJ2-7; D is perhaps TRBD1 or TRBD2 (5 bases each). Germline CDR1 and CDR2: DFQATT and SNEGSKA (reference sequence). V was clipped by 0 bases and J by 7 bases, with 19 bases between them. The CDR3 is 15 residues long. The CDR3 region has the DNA TGCAGTGCTAGAGATGTGGGGACCAGTTGGGATGAGCAGTACTTC. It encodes CSARDVGTSWDEQYF.

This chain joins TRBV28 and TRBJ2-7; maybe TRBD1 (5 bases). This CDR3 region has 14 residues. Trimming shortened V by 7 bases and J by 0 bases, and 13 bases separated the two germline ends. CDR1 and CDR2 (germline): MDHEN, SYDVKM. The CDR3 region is CASKARQSSYEQYF. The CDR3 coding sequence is TGTGCCAGCAAAGCCCGACAGAGCTCCTACGAGCAGTACTTC.

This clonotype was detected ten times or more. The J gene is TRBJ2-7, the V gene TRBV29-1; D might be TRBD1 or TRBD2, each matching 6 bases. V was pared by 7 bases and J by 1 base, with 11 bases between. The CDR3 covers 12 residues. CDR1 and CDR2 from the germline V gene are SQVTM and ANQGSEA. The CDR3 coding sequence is TGCAGCGCGAGGAGGGGGTCCTACGAGCAGTACTTC. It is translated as CSARRGSYEQYF.

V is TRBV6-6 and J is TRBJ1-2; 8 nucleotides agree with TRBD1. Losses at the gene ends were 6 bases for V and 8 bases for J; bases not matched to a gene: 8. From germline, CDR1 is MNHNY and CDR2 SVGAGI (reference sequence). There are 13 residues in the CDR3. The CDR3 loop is CASRGQTGAGYTF. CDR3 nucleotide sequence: TGTGCCAGCAGGGGACAGACAGGGGCCGGCTACACCTTC.

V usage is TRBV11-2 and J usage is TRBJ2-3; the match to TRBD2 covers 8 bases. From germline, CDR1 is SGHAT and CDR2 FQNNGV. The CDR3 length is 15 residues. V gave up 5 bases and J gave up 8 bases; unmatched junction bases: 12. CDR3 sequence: CASSRNSGAQGTQYF. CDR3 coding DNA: TGTGCCAGCAGCCGTAATAGCGGGGCTCAAGGTACGCAGTATTTT.

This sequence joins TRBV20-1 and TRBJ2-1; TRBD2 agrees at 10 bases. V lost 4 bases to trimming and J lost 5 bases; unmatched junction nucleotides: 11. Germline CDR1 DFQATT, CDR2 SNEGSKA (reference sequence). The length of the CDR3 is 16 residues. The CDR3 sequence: CSANMITSGTDNEQFF. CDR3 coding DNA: TGCAGTGCTAACATGATTACTAGCGGGACAGACAATGAGCAGTTCTTC.

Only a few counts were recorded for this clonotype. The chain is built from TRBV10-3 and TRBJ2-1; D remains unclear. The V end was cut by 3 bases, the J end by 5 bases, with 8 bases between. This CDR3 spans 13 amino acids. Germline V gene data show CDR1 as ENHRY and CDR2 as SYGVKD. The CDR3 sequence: CAISDTDNNEQFF. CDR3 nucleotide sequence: TGTGCCATCAGTGATACAGACAACAATGAGCAGTTCTTC.

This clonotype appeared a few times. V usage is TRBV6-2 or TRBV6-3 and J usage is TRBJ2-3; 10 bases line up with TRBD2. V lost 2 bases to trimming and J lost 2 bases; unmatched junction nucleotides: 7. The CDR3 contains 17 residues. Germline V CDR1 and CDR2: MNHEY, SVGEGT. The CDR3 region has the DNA TGTGCCAGCAGTTACAGCGGGACTAGCGCACCCACAGATACGCAGTATTTT. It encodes CASSYSGTSAPTDTQYF.

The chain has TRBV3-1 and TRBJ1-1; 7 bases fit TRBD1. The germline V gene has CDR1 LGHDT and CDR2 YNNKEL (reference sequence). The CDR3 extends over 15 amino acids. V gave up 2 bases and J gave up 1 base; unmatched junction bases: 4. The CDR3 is CASSQRDRKNTEAFF. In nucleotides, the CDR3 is TGTGCCAGCAGCCAAAGGGACAGAAAGAACACTGAAGCTTTCTTT. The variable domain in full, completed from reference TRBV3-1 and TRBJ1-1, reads DTAVSQTPKYLVTQMGNDKSIKCEQNLGHDTMYWYKQDSKKFLKIMFSYNNKELIINETVPNRFSPKSPDKAHLNLHINSLELGDSAVYFCASSQRDRKNTEAFFGQGTRLTVV.

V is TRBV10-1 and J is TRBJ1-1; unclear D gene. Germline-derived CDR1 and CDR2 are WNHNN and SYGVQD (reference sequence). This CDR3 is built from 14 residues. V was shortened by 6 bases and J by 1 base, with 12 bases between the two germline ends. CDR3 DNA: TGCGCCAGCAGGCCTAACTTGGGGAACACTGAAGCTTTCTTT. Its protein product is CASRPNLGNTEAFF.

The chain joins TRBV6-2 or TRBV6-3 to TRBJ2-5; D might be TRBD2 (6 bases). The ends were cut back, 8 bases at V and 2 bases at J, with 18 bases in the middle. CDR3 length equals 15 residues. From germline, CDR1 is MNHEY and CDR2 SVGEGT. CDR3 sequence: CASQRALAVQETQYF. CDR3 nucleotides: TGTGCCAGCCAGAGGGCACTAGCCGTTCAAGAGACCCAGTACTTC.

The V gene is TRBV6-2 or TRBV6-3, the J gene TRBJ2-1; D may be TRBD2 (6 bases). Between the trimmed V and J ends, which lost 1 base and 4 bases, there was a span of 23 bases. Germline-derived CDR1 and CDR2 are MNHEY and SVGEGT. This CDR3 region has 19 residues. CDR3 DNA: TGTGCCAGCAGTTACTGGTTCCGGCGCGGGGCCAAACTTTACAATGAGCAGTTCTTC. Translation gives CASSYWFRRGAKLYNEQFF.

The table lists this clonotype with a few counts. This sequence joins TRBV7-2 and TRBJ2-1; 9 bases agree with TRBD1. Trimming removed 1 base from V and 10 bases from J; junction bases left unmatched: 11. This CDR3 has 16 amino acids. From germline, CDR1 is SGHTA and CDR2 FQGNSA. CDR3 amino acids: CASSLVPGQGLGEQFF. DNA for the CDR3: TGTGCCAGCAGCTTAGTCCCGGGACAGGGATTGGGGGAGCAGTTCTTC.

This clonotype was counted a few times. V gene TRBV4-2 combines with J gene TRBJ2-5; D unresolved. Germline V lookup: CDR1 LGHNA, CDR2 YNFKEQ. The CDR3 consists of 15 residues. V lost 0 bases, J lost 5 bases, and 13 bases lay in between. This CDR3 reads CASSQDHGPRETQYF. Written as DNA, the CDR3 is TGTGCCAGCAGCCAAGATCACGGTCCCCGGGAGACCCAGTACTTC.

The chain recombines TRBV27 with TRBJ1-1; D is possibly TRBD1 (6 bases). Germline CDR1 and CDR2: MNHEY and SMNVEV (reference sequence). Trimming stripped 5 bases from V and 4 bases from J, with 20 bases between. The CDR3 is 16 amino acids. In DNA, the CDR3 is TGTGCCAGCAGTCCTGATTGGGTTGGACAGACCACTGAAGCTTTCTTT. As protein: CASSPDWVGQTTEAFF.

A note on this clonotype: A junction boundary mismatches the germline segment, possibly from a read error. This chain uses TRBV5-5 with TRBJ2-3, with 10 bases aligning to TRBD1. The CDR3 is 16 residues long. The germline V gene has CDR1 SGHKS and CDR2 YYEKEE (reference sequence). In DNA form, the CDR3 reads TGCGCCAGCAGCCAACCGGGACAGGGGAATAGAGATACGCAGTATTTT. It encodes CASSQPGQGNRDTQYF.

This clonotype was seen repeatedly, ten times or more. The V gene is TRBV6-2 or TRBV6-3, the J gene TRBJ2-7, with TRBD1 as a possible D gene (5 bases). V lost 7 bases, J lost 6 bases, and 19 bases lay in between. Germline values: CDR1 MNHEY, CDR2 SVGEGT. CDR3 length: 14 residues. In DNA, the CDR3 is TGTGCCAGCACCCAGGGTAGCTTGGGGCTCGAGCAGTACTTC. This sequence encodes CASTQGSLGLEQYF.

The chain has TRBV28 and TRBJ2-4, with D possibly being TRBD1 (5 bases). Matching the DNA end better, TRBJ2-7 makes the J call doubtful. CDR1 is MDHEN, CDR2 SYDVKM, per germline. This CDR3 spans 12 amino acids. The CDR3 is CASRVGPSEQYF. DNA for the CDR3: TGTGCCAGCAGAGTGGGGCCGAGCGAGCAGTACTTC.

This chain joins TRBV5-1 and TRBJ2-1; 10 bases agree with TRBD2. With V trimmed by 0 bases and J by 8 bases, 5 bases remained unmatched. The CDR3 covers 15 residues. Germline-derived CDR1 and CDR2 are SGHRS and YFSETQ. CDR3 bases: TGCGCCAGCAGCTTGGGCTCTCTAGCGGGGGATGAGCAGTTCTTC. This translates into CASSLGSLAGDEQFF.

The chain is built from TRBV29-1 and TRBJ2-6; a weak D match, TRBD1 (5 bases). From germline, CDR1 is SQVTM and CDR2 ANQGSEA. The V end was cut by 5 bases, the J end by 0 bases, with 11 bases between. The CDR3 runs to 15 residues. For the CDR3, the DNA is TGCAGCGTTCCGACAGCCTACTCTGGGGCCAACGTCCTGACTTTC. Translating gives CSVPTAYSGANVLTF.

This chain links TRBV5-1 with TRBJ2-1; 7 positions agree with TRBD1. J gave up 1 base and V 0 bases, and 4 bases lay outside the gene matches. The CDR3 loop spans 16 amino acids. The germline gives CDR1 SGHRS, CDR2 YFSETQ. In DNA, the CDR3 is TGCGCCAGCAGCTTGGCGCAGGGGGAGTCCTACAATGAGCAGTTCTTC. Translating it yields CASSLAQGESYNEQFF.

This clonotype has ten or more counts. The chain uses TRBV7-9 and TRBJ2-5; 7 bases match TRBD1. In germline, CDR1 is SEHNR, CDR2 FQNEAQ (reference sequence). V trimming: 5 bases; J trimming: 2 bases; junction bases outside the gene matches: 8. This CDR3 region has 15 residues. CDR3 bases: TGTGCCAGCAGCCTGACAGGGTCCCCACAAGAGACCCAGTACTTC. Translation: CASSLTGSPQETQYF.

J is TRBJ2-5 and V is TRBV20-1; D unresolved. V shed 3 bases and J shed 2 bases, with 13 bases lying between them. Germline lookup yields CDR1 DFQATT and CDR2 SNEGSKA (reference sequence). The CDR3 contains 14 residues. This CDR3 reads CSASPWQAQETQYF. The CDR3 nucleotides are TGCAGTGCTAGTCCCTGGCAGGCGCAAGAGACCCAGTACTTC.

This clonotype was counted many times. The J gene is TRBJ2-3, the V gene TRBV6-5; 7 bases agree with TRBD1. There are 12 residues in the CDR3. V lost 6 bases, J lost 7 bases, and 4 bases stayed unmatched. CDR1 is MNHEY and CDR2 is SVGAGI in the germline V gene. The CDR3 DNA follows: TGTGCCAGCAGGAGGGACAGCTATACGCAGTATTTT. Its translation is CASRRDSYTQYF.

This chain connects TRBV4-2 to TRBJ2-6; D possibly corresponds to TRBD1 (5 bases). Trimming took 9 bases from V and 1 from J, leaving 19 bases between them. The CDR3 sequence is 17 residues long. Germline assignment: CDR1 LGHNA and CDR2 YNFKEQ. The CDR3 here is CASEQAARSSGANVLTF. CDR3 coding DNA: TGTGCCAGTGAACAGGCTGCTCGTTCTTCTGGGGCCAACGTCCTGACTTTC.

The CDR3 is CSARDPRLRTDTQYF. The CDR3 bases are TGCAGTGCTAGAGATCCTCGCCTCCGGACAGATACGCAGTATTTT. The rearrangement joins TRBV20-1 to TRBJ2-3, with D unclear. CDR1 is DFQATT, CDR2 SNEGSKA, per germline (reference sequence). The length of the CDR3 is 15 residues. V shed 0 bases and J shed 3 bases, with 13 bases lying between them.

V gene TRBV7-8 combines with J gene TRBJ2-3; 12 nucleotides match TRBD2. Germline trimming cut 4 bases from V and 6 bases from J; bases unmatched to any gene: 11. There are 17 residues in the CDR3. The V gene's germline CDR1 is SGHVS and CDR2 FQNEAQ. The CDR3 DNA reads TGTGCCAGCAGCTCACAATACGGACTAGCGGGAACCGATACGCAGTATTTT. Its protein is CASSSQYGLAGTDTQYF.

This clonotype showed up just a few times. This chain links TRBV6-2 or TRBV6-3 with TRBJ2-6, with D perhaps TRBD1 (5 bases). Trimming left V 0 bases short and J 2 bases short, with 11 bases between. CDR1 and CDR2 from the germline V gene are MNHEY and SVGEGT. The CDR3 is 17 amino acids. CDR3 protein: CASSYSNRSPGANVLTF. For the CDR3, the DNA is TGTGCCAGCAGTTACTCGAACAGGAGCCCTGGGGCCAACGTCCTGACTTTC.

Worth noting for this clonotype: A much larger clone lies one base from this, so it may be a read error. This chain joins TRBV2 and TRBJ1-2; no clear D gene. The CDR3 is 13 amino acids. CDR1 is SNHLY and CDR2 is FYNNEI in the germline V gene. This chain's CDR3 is CVSTQQPNYGYTF. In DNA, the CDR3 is TGTGTCAGCACACAGCAACCTAACTATGGCTACACCTTC.

CDR3: CASSPWTGGSYEQYF. The CDR3 DNA is TGTGCCAGCAGTCCCTGGACAGGGGGCTCCTACGAGCAGTACTTC. This chain links TRBV27 with TRBJ2-7; TRBD1 matches 10 bases. The V gene end was trimmed by 5 bases and the J gene end by 0 bases; junction bases not matched to a gene: 4. Germline loops: CDR1 MNHEY, CDR2 SMNVEV (reference sequence). The CDR3 totals 15 residues.

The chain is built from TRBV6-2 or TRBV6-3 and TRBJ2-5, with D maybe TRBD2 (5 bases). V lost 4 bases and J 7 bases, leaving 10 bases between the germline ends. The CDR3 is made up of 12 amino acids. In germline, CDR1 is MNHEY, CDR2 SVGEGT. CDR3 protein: CASSFGAGTQYF. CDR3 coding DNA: TGTGCCAGCAGTTTTGGTGCGGGGACCCAGTACTTC.